The 18 T cell receptor beta chains reported below all come from one sample, sequenced in a study of cytomegalovirus exposure and HLA in healthy donors. The PCR ran on 60 Vbeta and 13 Jbeta primers. TCRdb's table, derived via immunoSEQ multiplex PCR, lists solely in-frame clones and lacks some. The table lists 170,000 or so clones, 80% to 90% of them singletons, with around 4.9% in the top ten. Material for sequencing was PBMCs. These receptor sequences come from a girl between 10 and 17 years old in good health and CMV-seropositive.

This clone was recorded once. V gene TRBV19 combines with J gene TRBJ1-2, with 8 bases identical to TRBD1. The CDR3 runs to 18 residues. Germline V gene lookup returns CDR1 LNHDA and CDR2 SQIVND (reference sequence). V lost 5 bases and J lost 8; bases outside the gene matches: 22. In DNA form, the CDR3 reads TGTGCCAGTAGTCCAGCCGCGGACAGGGACGCCTGGGGTAGCGGCTACACCTTC. Residues: CASSPAADRDAWGSGYTF.

A word on this clone: Its ends do not fully match the called genes, so a read error is possible. The V gene is TRBV7-7, the J gene TRBJ2-5; D ambiguous. Judging by the DNA end, TRBJ2-7 fits better; the J call may be wrong. Germline V gene sequence: CDR1 SSHAT, CDR2 FNYEAQ (reference sequence). CDR3 size: 14 residues. The CDR3 sequence: CASSLSWDSYEQYF. In nucleotides, the CDR3 is TGTGCTAGCAGCTTAAGCTGGGACTCCTACGAGCAGTACTTC.

This chain connects TRBV19 to TRBJ2-3; tentatively, D is TRBD1 (6 bases). This CDR3 contains 16 residues. The germline V gene has CDR1 LNHDA and CDR2 SQIVND (reference sequence). Trimming stripped 11 bases from V and 3 bases from J, with 24 bases between. Here the CDR3 DNA reads TGTGCCCCCTACCTTTACAGGGCTAATTTGACAGATACGCAGTATTTT. Protein: CAPYLYRANLTDTQYF.

The chain has TRBV7-9 and TRBJ1-6, with TRBD1 as a possible D gene (6 bases). The CDR3 contains 16 residues. Germline-derived CDR1 and CDR2 are SEHNR and FQNEAQ (reference sequence). Deletions cut 1 base from V and 8 bases from J, with 15 bases between. CDR3 bases: TGTGCCAGCAGCTTAGTGGGGGCAGGGAAGGATTCACCCCTCCACTTT. Its protein is CASSLVGAGKDSPLHF.

J is TRBJ2-3 and V is TRBV19, with D perhaps TRBD1 (6 bases). The germline gives CDR1 LNHDA, CDR2 SQIVND (reference sequence). V was trimmed by 3 bases and J by 0 bases, leaving 7 bases between them. This CDR3 has 14 residues. The DNA for the CDR3 is TGTGCCAGTAGTATCACAGGGAGCACAGATACGCAGTATTTT. Translating gives CASSITGSTDTQYF. The full variable domain, its missing parts supplied by reference TRBV19 and TRBJ2-3, is DGGITQSPKYLFRKEGQNVTLSCEQNLNHDAMYWYRQDPGQGLRLIYYSQIVNDFQKGDIAEGYSVSREKKESFPLTVTSAQKNPTAFYLCASSITGSTDTQYFGPGTRLTVL.

The V call is TRBV28, the J call TRBJ2-5; 8 nucleotides line up with TRBD2. CDR1 is MDHEN and CDR2 is SYDVKM in the germline V gene. This CDR3 has 14 residues. V shed 3 bases, J shed 9 bases, and the junction held 9 bases outside the gene matches. The CDR3 sequence is CASSLAGGWVAQYF. The CDR3 DNA reads TGTGCCAGCAGTTTGGCGGGGGGTTGGGTAGCCCAGTACTTC.

The chain has TRBV11-3 and TRBJ1-1; weak D call: TRBD1 (5 bases). Trimming took off 8 bases at V and 8 bases at J, with 12 bases between the two ends. Germline V lookup: CDR1 SGHNT, CDR2 YENEEA. This CDR3 has 11 amino acids. The CDR3 here is CASSGTMEAFF. Written as DNA, the CDR3 is TGTGCCAGCTCTGGGACTATGGAAGCTTTCTTT.

This clone was counted only a few times. The chain couples TRBV19 to TRBJ1-2; D ambiguous. Germline CDR1 and CDR2: LNHDA and SQIVND (reference sequence). The ends were cut back, 7 bases at V and 0 bases at J, with 12 bases in the middle. The CDR3 totals 14 residues. The CDR3 here is CASTAEQTNYGYTF. CDR3 coding DNA: TGTGCCAGTACCGCCGAACAGACTAACTATGGCTACACCTTC.

V is TRBV6-1 and J is TRBJ1-2; maybe TRBD1 (5 bases). Germline V lookup: CDR1 MNHNS, CDR2 SASEGT. The V end was cut by 2 bases, the J end by 0 bases, with 16 bases between. The CDR3 is 17 residues long. The CDR3 DNA sequence: TGTGCCAGCAGTGAATCCTTCCTTCCGGGGGCTAACTATGGCTACACCTTC. This sequence encodes CASSESFLPGANYGYTF.

This chain uses TRBV5-6 with TRBJ2-5; 8 nucleotides match TRBD1. The germline gives CDR1 SGHDT, CDR2 YYEEEE. The CDR3 consists of 16 residues. The V segment lost 0 bases and the J segment 5 bases; nucleotides outside the gene matches: 9. CDR3: CASSLVTDRGLETQYF. The CDR3 coding sequence is TGTGCCAGCAGCTTGGTGACCGACAGGGGTTTGGAGACCCAGTACTTC. The full variable domain, completed using reference TRBV5-6 and TRBJ2-5, is DAGVTQSPTHLIKTRGQQVTLRCSPKSGHDTVSWYQQALGQGPQFIFQYYEEEERQRGNFPDRFSGHQFPNYSSELNVNALLLGDSALYLCASSLVTDRGLETQYFGPGTRLLVL.

The V call is TRBV19, the J call TRBJ2-1; TRBD2 matches 9 bases. V shed 2 bases and J 4 bases; nucleotides not matched to a gene: 3. The CDR3 totals 15 residues. Germline V gene data show CDR1 as LNHDA and CDR2 as SQIVND (reference sequence). CDR3 DNA: TGTGCCAGTAGTATAAGGACTAGCGCATACAATGAGCAGTTCTTC. As protein: CASSIRTSAYNEQFF.

J is TRBJ2-5 and V is TRBV7-3, with D unresolved. Trimming shortened V by 1 base and J by 5 bases, and 5 bases separated the two germline ends. In germline, CDR1 is SGHTA, CDR2 FQGTGA. The CDR3 is 12 residues long. The CDR3: CASSLRGETQYF. The CDR3 DNA follows: TGTGCCAGCAGCTTAAGAGGCGAGACCCAGTACTTC. The full variable domain, rest sourced from reference TRBV7-3 and TRBJ2-5, is GAGVSQTPSNKVTEKGKYVELRCDPISGHTALYWYRQSLGQGPEFLIYFQGTGAADDSGLPNDRFFAVRPEGSVSTLKIQRTERGDSAVYLCASSLRGETQYFGPGTRLLVL.

The chain links TRBV6-5 to TRBJ1-2; tentatively, D is TRBD1 (6 bases). The germline V gene has CDR1 MNHEY and CDR2 SVGAGI. The CDR3 is made up of 14 amino acids. Trimming took 2 bases from V and 4 from J, leaving 11 bases between them. The CDR3 reads CASSYDRDTYGYTF. The CDR3 DNA follows: TGTGCCAGCAGTTACGACCGGGACACCTATGGCTACACCTTC.

The CDR3 spells CASSLGKAGGNTEAFF. CDR3 in DNA: TGCGCCAGCAGCCTGGGGAAGGCAGGGGGCAACACTGAAGCTTTCTTT. The gene calls are TRBV4-1 and TRBJ1-1, with 8 nucleotides matching TRBD1. The CDR3 runs 16 residues. Germline CDR1 and CDR2: MGHRA and YSYEKL. Germline trimming cut 4 bases from V and 2 bases from J; bases unmatched to any gene: 9.

V usage is TRBV7-2 and J usage is TRBJ1-2, with D hard to call. Germline lookup yields CDR1 SGHTA and CDR2 FQGNSA. The CDR3 extends over 14 amino acids. Trimming took 6 bases from V and 8 from J, leaving 19 bases between them. The CDR3 protein is CASSISSDRYGYTF. The CDR3, as DNA: TGTGCCAGCAGTATTTCAAGCGACCGCTACGGCTACACCTTC.

Only a few counts were recorded for this clone. The J gene is TRBJ1-2, the V gene TRBV6-4; D may be TRBD1 (6 bases). V lost 3 bases and J lost 8, with 16 bases in between. CDR3 length equals 14 residues. CDR1 is MRHNA, CDR2 SNTAGT, per germline. The CDR3 region has the DNA TGTGCCAGCAGTGAAATGGAGTGGGGGGGCGGCTACACCTTC. Its translation is CASSEMEWGGGYTF.

The J gene is TRBJ1-6, the V gene TRBV7-2; 7 bases match TRBD1. Germline CDR1 reads SGHTA; CDR2 reads FQGNSA. The CDR3 has 16 amino acids. The V and J ends lost 5 bases and 8 bases, in that order; junction bases with no gene match: 12. CDR3 protein: CASSPRVGQGDSPLHF. DNA of the CDR3: TGTGCCAGCAGCCCTAGGGTCGGGCAGGGGGATTCACCCCTCCACTTT.

The chain combines TRBV7-9 with TRBJ1-1; tentatively, D is TRBD1 (6 bases). Germline values: CDR1 SEHNR, CDR2 FQNEAQ (reference sequence). This CDR3 spans 15 amino acids. V was pared by 2 bases and J by 6 bases, with 16 bases between. The CDR3 DNA follows: TGTGCCAGCAGCTTAACGGGGGGCTCGTTCGCTGAAGCTTTCTTT. As protein: CASSLTGGSFAEAFF.